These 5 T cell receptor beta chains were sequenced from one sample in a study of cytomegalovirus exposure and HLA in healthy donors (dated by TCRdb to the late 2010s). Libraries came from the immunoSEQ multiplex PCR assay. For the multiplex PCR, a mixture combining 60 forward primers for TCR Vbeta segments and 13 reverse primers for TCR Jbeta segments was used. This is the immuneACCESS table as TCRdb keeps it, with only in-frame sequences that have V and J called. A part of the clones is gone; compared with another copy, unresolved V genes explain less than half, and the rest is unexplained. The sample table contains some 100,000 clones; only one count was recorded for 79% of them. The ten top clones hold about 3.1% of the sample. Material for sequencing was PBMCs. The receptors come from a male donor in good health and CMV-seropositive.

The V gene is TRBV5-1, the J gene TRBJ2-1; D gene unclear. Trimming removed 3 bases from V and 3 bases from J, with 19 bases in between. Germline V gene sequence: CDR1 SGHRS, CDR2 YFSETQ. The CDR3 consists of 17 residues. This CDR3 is CASSSSSETRYYNEQFF. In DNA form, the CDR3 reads TGCGCCAGCAGCTCGTCATCTGAGACGCGGTACTACAATGAGCAGTTCTTC. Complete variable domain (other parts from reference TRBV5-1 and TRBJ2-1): KAGVTQTPRYLIKTRGQQVTLSCSPISGHRSVSWYQQTPGQGLQFLFEYFSETQRNKGNFPGRFSGRQFSNSRSEMNVSTLELGDSALYLCASSSSSETRYYNEQFFGPGTRLTVL.

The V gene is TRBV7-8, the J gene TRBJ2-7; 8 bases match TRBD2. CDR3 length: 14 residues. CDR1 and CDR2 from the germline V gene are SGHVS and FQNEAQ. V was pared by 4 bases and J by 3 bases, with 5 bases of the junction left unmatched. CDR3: CASSSGGQNYEQYF. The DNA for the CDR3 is TGTGCCAGCAGCTCGGGGGGGCAGAACTACGAGCAGTACTTC.

The CDR3 DNA sequence: TGCAGCGTTGGACAGGGACCCAATCAGCCCCAGCATTTT. Protein sequence: CSVGQGPNQPQHF. The chain combines TRBV29-1 with TRBJ1-5, with 7 bases lining up with TRBD1. The CDR3 consists of 13 residues. V was pared by 4 bases and J by 3 bases, with 3 bases of the junction left unmatched. Per the germline V gene, CDR1 is SQVTM and CDR2 is ANQGSEA.

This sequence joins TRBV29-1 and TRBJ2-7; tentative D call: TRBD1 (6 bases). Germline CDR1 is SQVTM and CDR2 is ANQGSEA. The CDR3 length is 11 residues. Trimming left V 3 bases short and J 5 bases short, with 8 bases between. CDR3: CSVEGAHEQYF. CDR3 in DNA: TGCAGCGTTGAGGGGGCCCACGAGCAGTACTTC.

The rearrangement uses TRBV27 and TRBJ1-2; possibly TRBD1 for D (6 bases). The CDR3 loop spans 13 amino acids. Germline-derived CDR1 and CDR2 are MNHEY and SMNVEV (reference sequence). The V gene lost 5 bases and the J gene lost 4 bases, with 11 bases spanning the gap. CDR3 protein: CASSPQGTYGYTF. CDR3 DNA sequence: TGTGCCAGCAGTCCCCAGGGGACCTATGGCTACACCTTC.